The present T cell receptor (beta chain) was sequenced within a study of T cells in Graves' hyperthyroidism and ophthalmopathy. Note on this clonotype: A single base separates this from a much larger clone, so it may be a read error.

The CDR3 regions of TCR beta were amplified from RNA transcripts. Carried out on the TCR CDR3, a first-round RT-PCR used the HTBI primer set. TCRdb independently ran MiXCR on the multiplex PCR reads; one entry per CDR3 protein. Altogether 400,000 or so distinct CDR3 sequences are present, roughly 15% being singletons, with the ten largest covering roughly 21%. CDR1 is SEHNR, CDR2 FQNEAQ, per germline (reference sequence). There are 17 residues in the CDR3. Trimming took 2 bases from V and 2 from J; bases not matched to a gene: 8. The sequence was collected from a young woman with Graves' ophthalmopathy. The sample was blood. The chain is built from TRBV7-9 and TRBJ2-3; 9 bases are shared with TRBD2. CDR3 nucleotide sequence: TGTGCCAGCAGCTTACGGGGGCTAGCGGGACACACAGATACGCAGTATTTT. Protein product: CASSLRGLAGHTDTQYF. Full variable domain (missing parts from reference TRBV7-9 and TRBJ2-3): DTGVSQNPRHKITKRGQNVTFRCDPISEHNRLYWYRQTLGQGPEFLTYFQNEAQLEKSRLLSDRFSAERPKGSFSTLEIQRTEQGDSAMYLCASSLRGLAGHTDTQYFGPGTRLTVL.